This TCR beta chain was captured by sequencing in a study of blood T cell repertoires in COVID-19. At the level of the study: Sources were T cells, B-cell-depleted T cells, or PBMCs; the material itself was cDNA or gDNA.

Only in-frame clones appear in the TCRdb table, and some are missing; sequencing was by immunoSEQ multiplex PCR. Altogether approximately 100,000 clones are present, 80% to 90% being singletons, with the ten largest covering about 34%. Germline loops: CDR1 SGHRS, CDR2 YFSETQ. The CDR3 is 17 residues long. V lost 4 bases, J lost 3 bases, and 21 bases lay in between. Source material: peripheral blood. V and J are TRBV5-1 and TRBJ2-3; unclear D gene. The clonotype comes from a woman aged 80 or older with acute or convalescent COVID-19. As DNA, the CDR3 is TGCGCCAGCAGCCCCAGACTCCCCCCCCGAAGGACAGATACGCAGTATTTT. Its translation: CASSPRLPPRRTDTQYF. The full variable domain, in which reference TRBV5-1 and TRBJ2-3 provide the parts outside the CDR3, is KAGVTQTPRYLIKTRGQQVTLSCSPISGHRSVSWYQQTPGQGLQFLFEYFSETQRNKGNFPGRFSGRQFSNSRSEMNVSTLELGDSALYLCASSPRLPPRRTDTQYFGPGTRLTVL.